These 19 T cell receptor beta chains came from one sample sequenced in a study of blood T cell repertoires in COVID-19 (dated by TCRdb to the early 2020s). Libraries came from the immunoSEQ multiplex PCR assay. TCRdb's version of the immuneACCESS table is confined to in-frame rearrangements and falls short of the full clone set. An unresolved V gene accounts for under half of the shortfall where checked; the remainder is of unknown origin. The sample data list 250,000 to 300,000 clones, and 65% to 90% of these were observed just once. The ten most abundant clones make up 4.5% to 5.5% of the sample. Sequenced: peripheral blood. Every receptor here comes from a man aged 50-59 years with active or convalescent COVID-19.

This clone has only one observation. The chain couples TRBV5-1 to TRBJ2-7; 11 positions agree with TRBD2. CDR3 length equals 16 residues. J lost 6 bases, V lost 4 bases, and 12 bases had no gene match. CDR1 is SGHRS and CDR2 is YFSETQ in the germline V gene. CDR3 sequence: CASSNPGTSGPGEQYF. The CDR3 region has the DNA TGCGCCAGCAGCAACCCCGGGACTAGCGGCCCCGGCGAGCAGTACTTC.

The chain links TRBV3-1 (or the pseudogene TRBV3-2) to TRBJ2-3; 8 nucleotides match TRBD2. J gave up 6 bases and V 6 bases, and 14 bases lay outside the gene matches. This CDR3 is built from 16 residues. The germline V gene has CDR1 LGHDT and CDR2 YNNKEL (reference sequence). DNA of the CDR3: TGTGCCAGCAGTCTCCGGGAAAGCGGGAGTCGCGATACGCAGTATTTT. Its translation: CASSLRESGSRDTQYF.

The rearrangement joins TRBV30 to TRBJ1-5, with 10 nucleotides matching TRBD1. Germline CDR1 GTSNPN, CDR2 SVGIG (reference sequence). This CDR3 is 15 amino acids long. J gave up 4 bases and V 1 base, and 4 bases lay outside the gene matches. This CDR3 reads CAWSDGTGANQPQHF. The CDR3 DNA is TGTGCCTGGAGTGATGGGACAGGGGCGAATCAGCCCCAGCATTTT.

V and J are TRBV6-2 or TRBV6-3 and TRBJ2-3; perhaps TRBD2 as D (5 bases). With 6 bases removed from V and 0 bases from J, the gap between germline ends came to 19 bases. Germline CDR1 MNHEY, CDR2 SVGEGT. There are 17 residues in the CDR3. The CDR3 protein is CASSPTGMGLSTDTQYF. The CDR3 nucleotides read TGTGCCAGCAGCCCCACGGGGATGGGCCTTAGCACAGATACGCAGTATTTT.

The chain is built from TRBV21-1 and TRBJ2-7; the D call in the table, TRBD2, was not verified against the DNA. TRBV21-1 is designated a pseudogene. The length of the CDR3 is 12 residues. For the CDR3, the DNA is TGTGCCAGCAGCAAAGGTCTCTACGAGCAGTACTTC. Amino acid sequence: CASSKGLYEQYF.

The CDR3 here is CASSVKGLAGRTDTQYF. CDR3 sequence (DNA): TGTGCCAGCAGCGTAAAAGGACTAGCGGGAAGGACAGATACGCAGTATTTT. The chain uses TRBV9 and TRBJ2-3; 12 bases match TRBD2. The V gene end was trimmed by 1 base and the J gene end by 3 bases; junction bases not matched to a gene: 6. The V gene's germline CDR1 is SGDLS and CDR2 YYNGEE. The CDR3 is 17 residues long.

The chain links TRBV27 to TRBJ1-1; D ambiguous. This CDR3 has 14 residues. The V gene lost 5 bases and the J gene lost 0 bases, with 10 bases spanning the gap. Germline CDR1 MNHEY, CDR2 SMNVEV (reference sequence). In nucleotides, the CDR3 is TGTGCCAGCAGTAGGGAGTTTATGAACACTGAAGCTTTCTTT. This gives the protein CASSREFMNTEAFF.

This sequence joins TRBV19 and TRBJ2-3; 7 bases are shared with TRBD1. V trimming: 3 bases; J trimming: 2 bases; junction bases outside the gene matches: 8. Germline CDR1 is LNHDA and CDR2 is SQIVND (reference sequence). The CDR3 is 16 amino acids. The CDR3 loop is CASSIPRTGTTDTQYF. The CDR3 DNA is TGTGCCAGTAGTATTCCCCGGACAGGAACCACAGATACGCAGTATTTT.

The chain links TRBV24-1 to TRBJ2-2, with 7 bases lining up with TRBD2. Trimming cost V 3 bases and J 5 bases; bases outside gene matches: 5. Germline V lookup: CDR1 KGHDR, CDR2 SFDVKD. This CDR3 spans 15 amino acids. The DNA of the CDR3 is TGTGCCACCAGTGATGGGGGTAGCGGGACCGGGGAGCTGTTTTTT. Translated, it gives CATSDGGSGTGELFF.

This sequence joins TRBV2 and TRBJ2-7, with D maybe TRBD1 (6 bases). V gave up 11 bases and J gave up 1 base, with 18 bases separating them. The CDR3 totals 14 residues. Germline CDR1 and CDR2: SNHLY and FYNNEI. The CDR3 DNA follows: TGTGCCGGGGGAACAGGGAAAGGTTCCTACGAGCAGTACTTC. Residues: CAGGTGKGSYEQYF. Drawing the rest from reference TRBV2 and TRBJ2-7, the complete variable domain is EPEVTQTPSHQVTQMGQEVILRCVPISNHLYFYWYRQILGQKVEFLVSFYNNEISEKSEIFDDQFSVERPDGSNFTLKIRSTKLEDSAMYFCAGGTGKGSYEQYFGPGTRLTVT.

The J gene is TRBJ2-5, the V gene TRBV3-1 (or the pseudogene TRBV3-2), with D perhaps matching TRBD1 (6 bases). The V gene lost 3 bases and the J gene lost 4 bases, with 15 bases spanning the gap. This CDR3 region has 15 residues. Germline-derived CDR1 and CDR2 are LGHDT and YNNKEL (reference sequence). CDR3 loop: CASSQGTPGVETQYF. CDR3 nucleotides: TGTGCCAGCAGCCAGGGGACCCCAGGGGTAGAGACCCAGTACTTC.

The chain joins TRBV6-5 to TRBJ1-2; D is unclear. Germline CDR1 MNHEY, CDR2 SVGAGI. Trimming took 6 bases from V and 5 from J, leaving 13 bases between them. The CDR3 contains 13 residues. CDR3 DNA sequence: TGTGCCAGCAGGGACGGCGGGGAATATGGCTACACCTTC. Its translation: CASRDGGEYGYTF.

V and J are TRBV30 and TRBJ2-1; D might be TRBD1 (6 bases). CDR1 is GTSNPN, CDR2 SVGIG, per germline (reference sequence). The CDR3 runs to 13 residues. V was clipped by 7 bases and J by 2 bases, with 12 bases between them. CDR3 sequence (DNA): TGTGCCTACCAGGGGAGCCCCTACAATGAGCAGTTCTTC. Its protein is CAYQGSPYNEQFF.

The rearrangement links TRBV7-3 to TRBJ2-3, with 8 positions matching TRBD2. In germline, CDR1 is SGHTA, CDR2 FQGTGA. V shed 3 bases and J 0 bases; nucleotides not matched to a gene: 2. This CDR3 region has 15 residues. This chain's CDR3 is CASSFRGRSTDTQYF. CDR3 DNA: TGTGCCAGCAGCTTTCGCGGGAGGAGCACAGATACGCAGTATTTT.

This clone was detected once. CDR3 in DNA: TGTGCCTGGAGTGTAGCCAGGCAAGAGACCCAGTACTTC. Translating it yields CAWSVARQETQYF. This rearrangement joins TRBV30 to TRBJ2-5; no definite D call. Germline loops: CDR1 GTSNPN, CDR2 SVGIG (reference sequence). Trimming stripped 0 bases from V and 2 bases from J, with 7 bases between. The CDR3 is 13 residues long.

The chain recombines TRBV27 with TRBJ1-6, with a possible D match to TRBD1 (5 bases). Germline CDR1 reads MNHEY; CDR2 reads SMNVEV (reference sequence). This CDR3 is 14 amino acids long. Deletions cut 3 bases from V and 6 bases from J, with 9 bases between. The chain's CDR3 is CASSFYGANSPLHF. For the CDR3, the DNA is TGTGCCAGCAGTTTTTATGGGGCTAATTCACCCCTCCACTTT.

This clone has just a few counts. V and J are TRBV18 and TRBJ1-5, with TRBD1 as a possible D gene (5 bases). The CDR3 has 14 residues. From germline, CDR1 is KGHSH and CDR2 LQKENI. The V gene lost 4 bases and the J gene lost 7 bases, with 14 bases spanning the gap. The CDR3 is CASSRTRVGQPQHF. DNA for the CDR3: TGTGCCAGCTCACGGACAAGGGTCGGGCAGCCCCAGCATTTT.

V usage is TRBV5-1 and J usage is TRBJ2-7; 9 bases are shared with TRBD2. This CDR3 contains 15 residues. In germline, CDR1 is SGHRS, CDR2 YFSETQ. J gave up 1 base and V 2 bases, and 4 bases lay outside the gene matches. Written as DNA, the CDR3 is TGCGCCAGCAGCTTTAATAGCGGGAGTTCCTACGAGCAGTACTTC. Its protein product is CASSFNSGSSYEQYF.

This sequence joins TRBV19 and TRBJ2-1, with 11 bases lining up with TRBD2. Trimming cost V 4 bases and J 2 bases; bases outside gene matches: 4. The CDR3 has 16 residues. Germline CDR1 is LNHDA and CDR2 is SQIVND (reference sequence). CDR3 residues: CASSTLAGAPYNEQFF. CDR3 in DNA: TGTGCCAGTAGTACACTAGCGGGAGCCCCCTACAATGAGCAGTTCTTC.